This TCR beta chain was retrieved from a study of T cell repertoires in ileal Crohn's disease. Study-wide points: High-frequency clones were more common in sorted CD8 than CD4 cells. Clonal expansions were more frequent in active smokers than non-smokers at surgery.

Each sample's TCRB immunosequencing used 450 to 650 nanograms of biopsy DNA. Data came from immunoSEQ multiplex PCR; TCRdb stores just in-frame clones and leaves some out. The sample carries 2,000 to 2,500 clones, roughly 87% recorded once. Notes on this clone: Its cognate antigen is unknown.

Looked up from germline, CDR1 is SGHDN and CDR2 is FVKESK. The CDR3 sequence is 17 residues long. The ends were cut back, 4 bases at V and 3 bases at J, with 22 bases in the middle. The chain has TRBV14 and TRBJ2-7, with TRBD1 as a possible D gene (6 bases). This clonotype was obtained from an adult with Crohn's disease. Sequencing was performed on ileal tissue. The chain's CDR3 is CASSPMAGQIGSYEQYF. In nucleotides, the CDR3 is TGTGCCAGCAGCCCAATGGCAGGACAGATAGGGAGCTACGAGCAGTACTTC. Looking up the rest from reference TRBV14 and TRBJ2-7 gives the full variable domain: EAGVTQFPSHSVIEKGQTVTLRCDPISGHDNLYWYRRVMGKEIKFLLHFVKESKQDESGMPNNRFLAERTGGTYSTLKVQPAELEDSGVYFCASSPMAGQIGSYEQYFGPGTRLTVT.